Sequencing of this T cell receptor (beta chain) was carried out in a study of cytomegalovirus exposure and HLA in healthy donors. On this clone itself: The antigen remains undetermined.

General study results and limits: Most TCRs appeared rarely, but some public TCRs recurred in many donors.

This PCR relied on a set of 60 Vbeta primers and 13 Jbeta primers. Clones were sequenced by immunoSEQ multiplex PCR, and TCRdb holds only the in-frame ones, with some missing. The table includes under 110,000 clones, less than 80% detected once. In germline, CDR1 is SGHVS, CDR2 FNYEAQ. V was pared by 2 bases and J by 5 bases, with 2 bases of the junction left unmatched. The CDR3 length is 14 residues. The sample taken for sequencing was PBMCs. This TCR came from a man aged 55-75 years in good health and CMV-seronegative. The chain has TRBV7-6 and TRBJ1-5; 8 positions agree with TRBD1. The CDR3 protein is CASSLQGAHQPQHF. The CDR3 region has the DNA TGTGCCAGCAGCTTACAGGGGGCACATCAGCCCCAGCATTTT.